Each of the 6 T cell receptor beta chains below was sequenced from the same sample in a study of blood T cell repertoires in COVID-19. This table comes from immunoSEQ multiplex PCR, and its TCRdb copy is limited to in-frame clones, with some not included. In the table there are 170,000 or so clones, around nine tenths of which are singletons. The sample was peripheral blood. The source is a woman between 18 and 29 years old who had recovered from COVID-19.

The rearrangement links TRBV27 to TRBJ2-2; D not resolved. The CDR3 contains 15 residues. The V and J ends lost 5 bases and 7 bases respectively, with 17 bases between them. From germline, CDR1 is MNHEY and CDR2 SMNVEV (reference sequence). CDR3 bases: TGTGCCAGCAGTCCGATCCCCAGCGTTGTCGGGGAGCTGTTTTTT. Protein product: CASSPIPSVVGELFF.

The chain couples TRBV24-1 to TRBJ2-3; 11 positions match TRBD1. The CDR3 has 15 residues. The germline CDR1 and CDR2 sequences are KGHDR and SFDVKD. V shed 4 bases and J 4 bases; nucleotides not matched to a gene: 3. CDR3 bases: TGTGCCACCAGTGACCGGACAGGGGGCGCAGATACGCAGTATTTT. Amino acid sequence: CATSDRTGGADTQYF.

The chain is built from TRBV6-5 and TRBJ2-1, with 8 bases lining up with TRBD1. The CDR3 contains 15 residues. Germline V CDR1 and CDR2: MNHEY, SVGAGI. The V gene end was trimmed by 0 bases and the J gene end by 5 bases; junction bases not matched to a gene: 3. The CDR3 bases are TGTGCCAGCAGTTACTCCGGACAGGGTAACAATGAGCAGTTCTTC. This encodes CASSYSGQGNNEQFF.

This clone came up a few times. The V and J genes are TRBV6-5 and TRBJ1-5; D is perhaps TRBD1 (6 bases). This CDR3 is 16 amino acids long. V was shortened by 0 bases and J by 2 bases, with 11 bases between the two germline ends. CDR1 and CDR2 from the germline V gene are MNHEY and SVGAGI. CDR3 residues: CASSYSGALGNQPQHF. For the CDR3, the DNA is TGTGCCAGCAGTTACTCGGGGGCTTTAGGCAATCAGCCCCAGCATTTT.

This chain uses TRBV20-1 with TRBJ1-2; 8 bases are a match to TRBD1. Germline V lookup: CDR1 DFQATT, CDR2 SNEGSKA (reference sequence). CDR3 size: 15 residues. J was trimmed by 1 base and V by 3 bases; bases with no gene match: 7. The CDR3 DNA reads TGCAGTGCTAGTTCTGGACAGGGTTTTAACTATGGCTACACCTTC. Amino acid sequence: CSASSGQGFNYGYTF.

This clone has a single count. The chain recombines TRBV19 with TRBJ2-1, with TRBD2 identical over 10 bases. CDR1 is LNHDA and CDR2 is SQIVND in the germline V gene (reference sequence). The trim removed 9 bases at V and 4 bases at J, leaving 9 bases unmatched. This CDR3 contains 15 residues. The CDR3 nucleotides are TGTGCCAGCAGCCTAGCGGGAGTGGAATACAATGAGCAGTTCTTC. Translating it yields CASSLAGVEYNEQFF.